This T cell receptor beta chain was obtained from a study of blood T cell repertoires in COVID-19. Study as a whole: The origin of the acute and convalescent COVID-19 samples was the United States, Italy and Spain.

Per germline, CDR1 SGHNT and CDR2 YYREEE (reference sequence). V was shortened by 0 bases and J by 6 bases, with 9 bases between the two germline ends. The CDR3 covers 13 residues. Assay used: immunoSEQ multiplex PCR; TCRdb lists only in-frame clones, some missing. The table includes some 100,000 clones, more than 85% detected once. The clonotype originates from a man in his sixties with acute or convalescent COVID-19. The V call is TRBV5-4, the J call TRBJ1-1, with TRBD1 as a possible D gene (5 bases). What was sequenced was peripheral blood. Written as DNA, the CDR3 is TGTGCCAGCAGCTTGGACAGGCAGGCTGAAGCTTTCTTT. Its protein product is CASSLDRQAEAFF. The variable domain in full, completed from reference TRBV5-4 and TRBJ1-1, reads ETGVTQSPTHLIKTRGQQVTLRCSSQSGHNTVSWYQQALGQGPQFIFQYYREEENGRGNFPPRFSGLQFPNYSSELNVNALELDDSALYLCASSLDRQAEAFFGQGTRLTVV.